A selection of T cell receptor beta chains follows, all from one sample in a study of a mutant IDH1 vaccine in newly diagnosed glioma. This table comes from immunoSEQ multiplex PCR, and its TCRdb copy is limited to in-frame clones, with some not included. The sample holds tens of thousands of clones, 65% to 80% seen once. Sequenced here: PBMCs, sampled from a glioma patient treated with radiotherapy, temozolomide or both. Receptors were obtained from a woman aged 40 to 50 with glioma. CDR3s include the opening cysteine and the closing phenylalanine or tryptophan. Fields, in order: clone size, D gene, J gene, CDR3 length, V gene, CDR3 protein, CDR3 DNA. A D gene is named only where the DNA matches it firmly. Where a row states a size, it is once, few, many or the class of an expanded clone; other rows omit it.

abundance: .; d_gene: .; j_gene: TRBJ2-7; len: 13; v_gene: TRBV5-4; CDR3aa: CASSLTATREQYF; CDR3nt: TGTGCCAGCAGCTTGACAGCTACACGGGAGCAGTACTTC
abundance: .; d_gene: .; j_gene: TRBJ2-1; len: 16; v_gene: TRBV21-1; CDR3aa: CASSKARQGGSDEQFF; CDR3nt: TGTGCCAGCAGCAAAGCCCGCCAGGGGGGGAGCGATGAGCAGTTCTTC
abundance: .; d_gene: .; j_gene: TRBJ1-4; len: 14; v_gene: TRBV5-4; CDR3aa: CASSKDTTNEKLFF; CDR3nt: TGTGCCAGCAGCAAGGACACGACTAATGAAAAACTGTTTTTT
abundance: .; d_gene: .; j_gene: TRBJ2-2; len: 14; v_gene: TRBV2; CDR3aa: CASSQDRNTGELFF; CDR3nt: TGTGCCAGCAGCCAGGATCGGAACACCGGGGAGCTGTTTTTT
abundance: .; d_gene: .; j_gene: TRBJ1-2; len: 13; v_gene: TRBV18; CDR3aa: CASSPLRREDYTF; CDR3nt: TGTGCCAGCTCACCTCTTAGAAGGGAGGACTACACCTTC
abundance: .; d_gene: .; j_gene: TRBJ1-2; len: 17; v_gene: TRBV29-1; CDR3aa: CSVVVGTFIQGTNGYTF; CDR3nt: TGCAGCGTTGTTGTTGGGACCTTTATTCAGGGGACGAATGGCTACACCTTC
abundance: .; d_gene: .; j_gene: TRBJ2-2; len: 14; v_gene: TRBV29-1; CDR3aa: CSVGTFGGTGELFF; CDR3nt: TGCAGCGTTGGTACCTTTGGGGGGACCGGGGAGCTGTTTTTT
abundance: .; d_gene: TRBD1; j_gene: TRBJ2-7; len: 13; v_gene: TRBV6-1; CDR3aa: CASRGQSSYEQYF; CDR3nt: TGTGCCAGCAGGGGACAGAGCTCCTACGAGCAGTACTTC
abundance: .; d_gene: .; j_gene: TRBJ2-5; len: 13; v_gene: TRBV12-5; CDR3aa: CASGASGEETQYF; CDR3nt: TGTGCTAGTGGTGCGTCAGGGGAAGAGACCCAGTACTTC
abundance: .; d_gene: .; j_gene: TRBJ1-5; len: 14; v_gene: TRBV25-1; CDR3aa: CASSEFRAAEPQHF; CDR3nt: TGTGCCAGCAGTGAATTTAGGGCCGCTGAGCCCCAGCATTTT
abundance: once; d_gene: TRBD1; j_gene: TRBJ1-2; len: 15; v_gene: TRBV7-8; CDR3aa: CASSFTTGGGYGYTF; CDR3nt: TGTGCCAGCAGCTTTACGACAGGGGGCGGCTATGGCTACACCTTC
abundance: .; d_gene: .; j_gene: TRBJ2-7; len: 15; v_gene: TRBV7-9; CDR3aa: CASSLGGTGSYEQYF; CDR3nt: TGTGCCAGCAGCTTAGGCGGGACTGGTTCCTACGAGCAGTACTTC
abundance: .; d_gene: .; j_gene: TRBJ1-6; len: 11; v_gene: TRBV2; CDR3aa: CASIANSPLHF; CDR3nt: TGTGCCAGCATAGCAAATTCACCCCTCCACTTT
abundance: .; d_gene: TRBD1; j_gene: TRBJ1-4; len: 16; v_gene: TRBV28; CDR3aa: CASSDSRGVTNEKLFF; CDR3nt: TGTGCCAGCAGTGATAGCAGGGGGGTAACTAATGAAAAACTGTTTTTT
abundance: .; d_gene: TRBD1; j_gene: TRBJ1-1; len: 17; v_gene: TRBV7-8; CDR3aa: CASSLDGFGTGNTEAFF; CDR3nt: TGTGCCAGCAGCTTAGACGGGTTCGGGACAGGGAACACTGAAGCTTTCTTT
abundance: .; d_gene: .; j_gene: TRBJ1-1; len: 11; v_gene: TRBV15; CDR3aa: CATRGYTEAFF; CDR3nt: TGTGCCACCAGGGGTTACACTGAAGCTTTCTTT
abundance: .; d_gene: .; j_gene: TRBJ1-2; len: 17; v_gene: TRBV19; CDR3aa: CASSTMPRGLSGYGYTF; CDR3nt: TGTGCCAGTAGTACCATGCCCCGGGGGCTCAGCGGCTATGGCTACACCTTC
abundance: once; d_gene: TRBD1; j_gene: TRBJ1-5; len: 15; v_gene: TRBV9; CDR3aa: CASSVGQGLNQPQHF; CDR3nt: TGTGCCAGCAGCGTAGGACAGGGTCTCAATCAGCCCCAGCATTTT
abundance: .; d_gene: TRBD1; j_gene: TRBJ1-3; len: 14; v_gene: TRBV29-1; CDR3aa: CSVWDRASGNTIYF; CDR3nt: TGCAGCGTTTGGGACAGAGCCTCTGGAAACACCATATATTTT
abundance: few; d_gene: TRBD1; j_gene: TRBJ1-5; len: 14; v_gene: TRBV2; CDR3aa: CASSGQGASQPQHF; CDR3nt: TGTGCCAGCAGTGGACAGGGGGCCTCTCAGCCCCAGCATTTT
abundance: .; d_gene: .; j_gene: TRBJ1-2; len: 14; v_gene: TRBV29-1; CDR3aa: CSAPQGGGNYGYTF; CDR3nt: TGCAGCGCCCCCCAGGGAGGGGGAAACTATGGCTACACCTTC
abundance: .; d_gene: TRBD1; j_gene: TRBJ1-5; len: 14; v_gene: TRBV27; CDR3aa: CASSSDRGGQPQHF; CDR3nt: TGTGCCAGCAGTTCGGACAGGGGCGGCCAGCCCCAGCATTTT
abundance: once; d_gene: TRBD1; j_gene: TRBJ1-4; len: 19; v_gene: TRBV19; CDR3aa: CASTPPRQGAYTTNEKLFF; CDR3nt: TGTGCCAGTACCCCGCCCCGACAGGGGGCCTACACGACTAATGAAAAACTGTTTTTT
abundance: .; d_gene: TRBD1; j_gene: TRBJ1-4; len: 14; v_gene: TRBV5-1; CDR3aa: CASSQGQGGEKLFF; CDR3nt: TGCGCCAGCAGTCAAGGACAGGGGGGAGAAAAACTGTTTTTT
abundance: .; d_gene: .; j_gene: TRBJ1-2; len: 13; v_gene: TRBV5-1; CDR3aa: CASSLAGTYGYTF; CDR3nt: TGCGCCAGCAGCTTGGCAGGGACCTATGGCTACACCTTC
abundance: .; d_gene: .; j_gene: TRBJ2-5; len: 14; v_gene: TRBV2; CDR3aa: CASSNGLYQETQYF; CDR3nt: TGTGCCAGCAGTAATGGATTGTACCAGGAGACCCAGTACTTC
abundance: .; d_gene: .; j_gene: TRBJ1-5; len: 12; v_gene: TRBV4-2; CDR3aa: CASSAGNQPQHF; CDR3nt: TGTGCCAGCAGCGCAGGGAATCAGCCCCAGCATTTT
abundance: .; d_gene: TRBD1; j_gene: TRBJ1-6; len: 15; v_gene: TRBV4-1; CDR3aa: CASSQDSRGGSPLHF; CDR3nt: TGCGCCAGCAGCCAAGATAGCAGGGGGGGTTCACCCCTCCACTTT
abundance: .; d_gene: .; j_gene: TRBJ2-7; len: 12; v_gene: TRBV29-1; CDR3aa: CSVGTVVSEQYF; CDR3nt: TGCAGCGTCGGGACGGTCGTAAGCGAGCAGTACTTC
abundance: .; d_gene: TRBD1; j_gene: TRBJ1-1; len: 15; v_gene: TRBV7-9; CDR3aa: CASSLGTGANTEAFF; CDR3nt: TGTGCCAGCAGCTTAGGGACAGGGGCTAACACTGAAGCTTTCTTT
abundance: .; d_gene: .; j_gene: TRBJ1-5; len: 15; v_gene: TRBV6-1; CDR3aa: CASKIDGNSNQPQHF; CDR3nt: TGTGCCAGCAAGATTGACGGCAATAGCAATCAGCCCCAGCATTTT
abundance: .; d_gene: .; j_gene: TRBJ1-2; len: 14; v_gene: TRBV14; CDR3aa: CASSQVAGPGGYTF; CDR3nt: TGTGCCAGCAGCCAAGTGGCAGGGCCCGGCGGCTACACCTTC
abundance: .; d_gene: TRBD1; j_gene: TRBJ1-1; len: 11; v_gene: TRBV7-8; CDR3aa: CASGLGQRAFF; CDR3nt: TGTGCCAGCGGACTGGGACAGCGAGCTTTCTTT
abundance: few; d_gene: TRBD1; j_gene: TRBJ1-3; len: 15; v_gene: TRBV19; CDR3aa: CASSMADRVGNTIYF; CDR3nt: TGTGCCAGTAGTATGGCGGACAGGGTTGGAAACACCATATATTTT
abundance: .; d_gene: .; j_gene: TRBJ2-7; len: 14; v_gene: TRBV5-1; CDR3aa: CASSFVGTASEQYF; CDR3nt: TGCGCCAGCAGTTTCGTCGGGACGGCCTCCGAGCAGTACTTC
abundance: .; d_gene: TRBD1; j_gene: TRBJ2-7; len: 15; v_gene: TRBV6-6; CDR3aa: CASSKGQGVRGEQYF; CDR3nt: TGTGCCAGCAGTAAAGGACAGGGTGTAAGAGGCGAGCAGTACTTC
abundance: .; d_gene: .; j_gene: TRBJ2-3; len: 15; v_gene: TRBV7-9; CDR3aa: CASSLASGSTDTQYF; CDR3nt: TGTGCCAGCAGCTTAGCAAGCGGAAGCACAGATACGCAGTATTTT
abundance: .; d_gene: TRBD1; j_gene: TRBJ1-2; len: 13; v_gene: TRBV7-2; CDR3aa: CASSQGQGYGYTF; CDR3nt: TGTGCCAGCAGCCAGGGACAGGGGTATGGCTACACCTTC
abundance: .; d_gene: TRBD1; j_gene: TRBJ2-7; len: 12; v_gene: TRBV2; CDR3aa: CASSQIPGQEYF; CDR3nt: TGTGCCAGCAGTCAGATTCCGGGACAGGAGTACTTC
abundance: .; d_gene: .; j_gene: TRBJ1-5; len: 13; v_gene: TRBV19; CDR3aa: CASSGGRNQPQHF; CDR3nt: TGTGCCAGTAGTGGGGGAAGGAATCAGCCCCAGCATTTT